Each of the 9 T cell receptor beta chains below was sequenced from the same sample in a study of blood T cells in healthy people across ages. Next came a second PCR, run for about 6 to 11 cycles, which used a sample-barcoded 5' primer along with a J-beta primer mix. One entry per CDR3 protein, called by TCRdb with MiXCR from the 5' RACE reads. The table lists 1.5 million to 2 million distinct CDR3 sequences, roughly 30% of them singletons. Specimen: blood. These receptors came from a woman in her twenties or thirties in good health.

This clonotype has a handful of counts. The V gene is TRBV5-1, the J gene TRBJ2-3, with no clear D. Germline CDR1 reads SGHRS; CDR2 reads YFSETQ. Trimming took off 4 bases at V and 3 bases at J, with 15 bases between the two ends. The CDR3 is 15 residues long. DNA of the CDR3: TGCGCCAGCAGCCCCTTTACGACGGAGACAGATACGCAGTATTTT. It yields the protein CASSPFTTETDTQYF.

V usage is TRBV10-3 and J usage is TRBJ2-5; D may be TRBD1 or TRBD2 (6 bases each). The germline CDR1 and CDR2 sequences are ENHRY and SYGVKD. The V gene lost 8 bases and the J gene lost 5 bases, with 15 bases spanning the gap. The CDR3 sequence is 13 residues long. The DNA of the CDR3 is TGTGCCATCGCTTTGGGGGGCACGGAGACCCAGTACTTC. Its translation: CAIALGGTETQYF.

This clonotype was picked up many times. The chain carries TRBV6-6 and TRBJ2-7; 8 bases line up with TRBD1. J lost 7 bases, V lost 5 bases, and 13 bases had no gene match. The CDR3 has 15 amino acids. Germline V gene data show CDR1 as MNHNY and CDR2 as SVGAGI (reference sequence). CDR3 nucleotide sequence: TGTGCCAGCAGTGGCCGGGGACAGGTGATTTGGGAGCAGTACTTC. It specifies CASSGRGQVIWEQYF.

Turning to this clonotype: Possible read error: a much larger clone is one base away. This rearrangement joins TRBV7-2 to TRBJ2-7; D is uncertain. Trimming pared 5 bases from V and 0 bases from J, leaving 8 bases between. The CDR3 spans 13 residues. Per the germline V gene, CDR1 is SGHTA and CDR2 is FQGNSA. The CDR3 loop is CASSPAVSYEQYF. DNA for the CDR3: TGTGCCAGCAGCCCCGCGGTCTCCTACGAGCAGTACTTC.

This clonotype has just a few counts. A junction end diverges from the germline sequence, so it may reflect a read error. The V and J genes are TRBV9 and TRBJ2-5, with D perhaps matching TRBD2 (5 bases). Germline assignment: CDR1 SGDLS and CDR2 YYNGEE. The CDR3 sequence is 15 residues long. CDR3 sequence reads: CASSVRSGSGEIQYF. The CDR3 nucleotides are TGTGCCAGCAGCGTTAGAAGCGGTTCCGGGGAGATCCAGTACTTC.

This clonotype appeared many times. This rearrangement joins TRBV4-1 to TRBJ2-4; maybe TRBD2 (6 bases). The germline gives CDR1 MGHRA, CDR2 YSYEKL. Between the trimmed V and J ends, which lost 3 bases and 9 bases, there was a span of 15 bases. The CDR3 consists of 14 residues. The CDR3 protein is CASSQETGVVIQYF. The DNA for the CDR3 is TGCGCCAGCAGCCAGGAAACGGGGGTCGTCATTCAGTACTTC.

The chain has TRBV15 and TRBJ2-3; D is perhaps TRBD2 (7 bases). The CDR3 is 18 residues long. Germline CDR1 is LNHNV and CDR2 is YYDKDF (reference sequence). Trimming stripped 4 bases from V and 0 bases from J, with 20 bases between. For the CDR3, the DNA is TGTGCCACCAGCACCACGAGGGGCGGGGGCGCAAGCACAGATACGCAGTATTTT. It specifies CATSTTRGGGASTDTQYF.

The rearrangement links TRBV7-9 to TRBJ2-3, with D tentatively TRBD1 or TRBD2 (5 bases each). The V end was cut by 5 bases, the J end by 1 base, with 19 bases between. CDR1 is SEHNR and CDR2 is FQNEAQ in the germline V gene (reference sequence). This CDR3 has 17 residues. CDR3 amino acids: CASSPRGTALGTDTQYF. The CDR3 nucleotides are TGTGCCAGCAGCCCCAGAGGGACCGCTCTCGGCACAGATACGCAGTATTTT.

The gene calls are TRBV10-3 and TRBJ2-5, with D perhaps TRBD2 (5 bases). Germline V gene sequence: CDR1 ENHRY, CDR2 SYGVKD. The CDR3 is 13 residues long. V lost 4 bases and J 1 base, leaving 7 bases between the germline ends. The CDR3 region is CAISASGQETQYF. Written as DNA, the CDR3 is TGTGCCATCAGTGCCAGCGGCCAAGAGACCCAGTACTTC.